This T cell receptor beta chain was captured in a study of blood T cell repertoires in COVID-19 (dated by TCRdb to 2020 to 2022). At the level of the whole study: Samples from collaborators originated in the United States, Italy and Spain and spanned both the acute and convalescent phases of COVID-19. The material from the prospective study consisted of cDNA or gDNA derived from T cells, B-cell-depleted T cells, or PBMCs. Deeply sampled blood TCRbeta repertoires from subjects exposed to, actively infected with, or recovered from COVID-19 were included in the dataset. The repertoires were released in a freely available public database meant as a resource for research on the immune response to SARS-CoV-2. The samples were drawn from two sources: the first 160 participants of the ongoing ImmuneRACE study, and about 1,300 subjects contributed by 6 global collaborators. The sample metadata nearly always contained a de-identified subject ID, COVID-19 status, age in years and sex. Where available, HLA class I and class II types were obtained from metadata supplied by the sample provider rather than from assay-based typing. Here is what the overall study found, with its caveats: Clinical and demographic metadata were provided uncurated, with the amount varying by source and participant.

At one collaborating source in Seattle, patients were enrolled during active infection and were followed longitudinally through the course of disease. Each collaborating institution followed its own protocols to collect whole blood in K2EDTA tubes. Collaborator samples were shipped for TCRbeta analysis as frozen whole blood, isolated PBMCs, or DNA extracted from either sample type. TCRbeta CDR3 regions were amplified from genomic DNA by means of the immunoSEQ Assay, a bias-controlled multiplex PCR. The paper's processing steps were these. Within the assay, amplification of reference gene primers was used to estimate how many nucleated cells each sample contained. To quantify the absolute abundance of each unique TCRbeta CDR3 rearrangement, sequence reads were collapsed and filtered. For each sample, productive Simpson clonality was calculated as the square root of Simpson's diversity index over productive rearrangements. The clones in this table, taken by TCRdb from immuneACCESS, are in-frame only. Not every clone is retained; where verified, under half of the shortfall comes from an unresolved V gene, and the cause of the rest is unknown. The V and J calls and clone size were taken over from that table, and D and trimming were inferred from the DNA. For this sample the table gives about 180,000 clones, of which roughly 80% were detected only once. The top ten constitute more than 7.5% of the sample.

The CDR3 contains 16 residues, cysteine and phenylalanine counted. Only the CDR3 DNA is retained, 48 bases long and in frame from the first base. V trim: 1 base; J trim: 4 bases; unmatched bases: 8. The germline V gene supplies CDR1 SGHTA and CDR2 FQGNSA. A note on this clone: What this receptor recognizes is not known. Per-nucleotide qualities are absent, and no much larger clonotype sits a single base away.

The chain employs TRBV7-2 and TRBJ1-2; TRBD1 fits 8 bases in the junction. The sequenced sample was peripheral blood. The receptor's source is an older woman with COVID-19, enrolled during active disease. This receptor carries the CDR3 CASSLGTDREGYGYTF. The DNA sequence is as follows: TGTGCCAGCAGCTTAGGGACGGACAGGGAGGGCTATGGCTACACCTTC.